The next 8 T cell receptor beta chains were all read from a single sample in a study of cytomegalovirus exposure and HLA in healthy donors. Amplification used 60 Vbeta primers and 13 Jbeta primers. Produced via immunoSEQ multiplex PCR; TCRdb's table is partial and in-frame only. The sample lists 30,000 to 45,000 clones, 84% seen once, with 3.6% in the top ten. Source material: PBMCs. The receptors come from a woman in her late teens or twenties in good health and CMV-seronegative.

This clone was counted once. The rearrangement joins TRBV27 to TRBJ1-4; 7 bases map to TRBD1. CDR1 MNHEY and CDR2 SMNVEV come from the germline V gene (reference sequence). Unmatched junction bases numbered 7, after V lost 6 bases and J lost 6 bases. The CDR3 loop spans 14 amino acids. The CDR3 loop is CASSKGARDEKLFF. The CDR3 nucleotides read TGTGCCAGCAGCAAGGGGGCGAGAGATGAAAAACTGTTTTTT.

The chain links TRBV27 to TRBJ1-3, with D maybe TRBD1 (5 bases). Deletions cut 6 bases from V and 0 bases from J, with 12 bases between. CDR3 length equals 15 residues. The germline gives CDR1 MNHEY, CDR2 SMNVEV (reference sequence). CDR3 bases: TGTGCCAGCAGCCTCGACAGAGCCTCTGGAAACACCATATATTTT. Translating gives CASSLDRASGNTIYF.

This sequence joins TRBV5-4 and TRBJ2-1, with no clear D. In germline, CDR1 is SGHNT, CDR2 YYREEE (reference sequence). V was trimmed by 0 bases and J by 7 bases, leaving 17 bases between them. The CDR3 length is 16 residues. The CDR3 sequence is CASSLDIGGRANEQFF. CDR3 coding DNA: TGTGCCAGCAGCTTGGACATTGGCGGTCGCGCAAATGAGCAGTTCTTC.

The chain couples TRBV29-1 to TRBJ2-1; 7 bases align to TRBD1. Germline CDR1 is SQVTM and CDR2 is ANQGSEA. V lost 4 bases, J lost 0 bases, and 3 bases stayed unmatched. The CDR3 loop spans 14 amino acids. CDR3 nucleotide sequence: TGCAGCGTTGGGGGACAGATCTCCTACAATGAGCAGTTCTTC. Translating it yields CSVGGQISYNEQFF.

This chain links TRBV5-1 with TRBJ1-2; D remains ambiguous. This CDR3 is built from 13 residues. CDR1 and CDR2 (germline): SGHRS, YFSETQ. With 4 bases removed from V and 5 bases from J, the gap between germline ends came to 12 bases. As DNA, the CDR3 is TGCGCCAGCAGCCAATCTTCGACTTATGGCTACACCTTC. Its translation: CASSQSSTYGYTF.

This clone was seen only once. The V gene is TRBV7-2, the J gene TRBJ2-6; unclear D gene. The CDR3 consists of 15 residues. Germline CDR1 reads SGHTA; CDR2 reads FQGNSA. V lost 1 base and J lost 0, with 4 bases in between. CDR3: CASSLVHSGANVLTF. The CDR3 nucleotides read TGTGCCAGCAGCTTAGTCCACTCTGGGGCCAACGTCCTGACTTTC.

The rearrangement uses TRBV6-1 and TRBJ2-7; 8 nucleotides align to TRBD1. The V segment lost 6 bases and the J segment 6 bases; nucleotides outside the gene matches: 7. Germline values: CDR1 MNHNS, CDR2 SASEGT. This CDR3 has 13 amino acids. The CDR3 loop reads CASRRTGGGEQYF. The CDR3 DNA follows: TGTGCCAGCAGACGAACAGGGGGAGGCGAGCAGTACTTC.

With regard to this clone: The junction does not match germline at one end; this may be a read error. The chain links TRBV27 to TRBJ1-6, with TRBD1 matching 9 bases. CDR1 and CDR2 from the germline V gene are MNHEY and SMNVEV (reference sequence). CDR3 length equals 15 residues. The CDR3 bases are TGTGCCAGCAGACCGGGGACAGGGCCTAATTCACCCCTCAACTTT. Translation: CASRPGTGPNSPLNF.